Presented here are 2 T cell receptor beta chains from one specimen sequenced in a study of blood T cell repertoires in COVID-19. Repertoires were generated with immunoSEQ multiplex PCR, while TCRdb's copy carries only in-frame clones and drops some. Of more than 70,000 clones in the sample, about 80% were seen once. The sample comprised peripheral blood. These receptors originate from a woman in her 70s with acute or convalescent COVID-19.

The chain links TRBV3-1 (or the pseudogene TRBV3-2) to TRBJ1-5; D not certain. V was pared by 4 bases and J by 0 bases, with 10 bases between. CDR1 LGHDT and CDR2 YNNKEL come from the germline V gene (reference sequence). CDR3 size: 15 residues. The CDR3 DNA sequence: TGTGCCAGCAGCCCTGACTACTATAGCAATCAGCCCCAGCATTTT. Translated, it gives CASSPDYYSNQPQHF.

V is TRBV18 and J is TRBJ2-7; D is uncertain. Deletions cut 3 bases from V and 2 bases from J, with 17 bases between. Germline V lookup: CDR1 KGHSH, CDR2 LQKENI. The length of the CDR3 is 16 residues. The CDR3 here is CASSPDYGGTTYEQYF. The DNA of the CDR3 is TGTGCCAGCTCACCGGATTACGGCGGCACAACCTACGAGCAGTACTTC.